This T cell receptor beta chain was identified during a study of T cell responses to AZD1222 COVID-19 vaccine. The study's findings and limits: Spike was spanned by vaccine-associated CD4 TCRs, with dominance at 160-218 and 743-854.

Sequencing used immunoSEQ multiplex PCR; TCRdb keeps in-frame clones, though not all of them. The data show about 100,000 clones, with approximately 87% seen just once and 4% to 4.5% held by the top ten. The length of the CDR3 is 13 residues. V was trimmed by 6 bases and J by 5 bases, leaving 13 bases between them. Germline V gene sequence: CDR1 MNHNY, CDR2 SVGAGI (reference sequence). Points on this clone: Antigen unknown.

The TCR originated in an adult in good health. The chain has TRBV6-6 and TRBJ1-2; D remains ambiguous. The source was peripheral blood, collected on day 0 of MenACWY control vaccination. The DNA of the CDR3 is TGTGCCAGCAGCCCATCTGGGTTGTATGGCTACACCTTC. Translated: CASSPSGLYGYTF.